This T cell receptor beta chain originates from a study of control samples from healthy donors and cancer patients. The CDR3 contains 15 residues. V lost 0 bases and J lost 5, with 12 bases in between. The germline V gene encodes CDR1 SGHRS and CDR2 YFSETQ. Assay used: immunoSEQ multiplex PCR; TCRdb lists only in-frame clones, some missing. This table has more than 90,000 clones, around 89% appearing once. The chain is built from TRBV5-1 and TRBJ2-1; D gene uncertain. The sequencing sample was made of blood. The clonotype originates from a man in his thirties or forties in good health. CDR3 residues: CASSLAPGQDNEQFF. As DNA, the CDR3 is TGCGCCAGCAGCTTGGCCCCTGGGCAAGACAATGAGCAGTTCTTC.